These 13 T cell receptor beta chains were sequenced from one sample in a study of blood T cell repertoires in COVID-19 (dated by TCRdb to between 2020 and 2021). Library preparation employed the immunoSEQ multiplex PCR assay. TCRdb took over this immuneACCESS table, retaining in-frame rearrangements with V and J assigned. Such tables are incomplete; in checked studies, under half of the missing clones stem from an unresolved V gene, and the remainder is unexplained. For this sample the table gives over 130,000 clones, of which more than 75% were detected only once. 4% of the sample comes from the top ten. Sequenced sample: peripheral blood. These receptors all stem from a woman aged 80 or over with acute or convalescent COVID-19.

CDR3 in DNA: TGTGCCAGCAGTGGACTAGCGCAAAACAATGAGCAGTTCTTC. As protein: CASSGLAQNNEQFF. This rearrangement joins TRBV2 to TRBJ2-1; 8 positions agree with TRBD2. After removal of 4 bases from V and 5 bases from J, the junction contained 4 bases not matched to a gene. The length of the CDR3 is 14 residues. From germline, CDR1 is SNHLY and CDR2 FYNNEI. Looking up the rest from reference TRBV2 and TRBJ2-1 gives the full variable domain: EPEVTQTPSHQVTQMGQEVILRCVPISNHLYFYWYRQILGQKVEFLVSFYNNEISEKSEIFDDQFSVERPDGSNFTLKIRSTKLEDSAMYFCASSGLAQNNEQFFGPGTRLTVL.

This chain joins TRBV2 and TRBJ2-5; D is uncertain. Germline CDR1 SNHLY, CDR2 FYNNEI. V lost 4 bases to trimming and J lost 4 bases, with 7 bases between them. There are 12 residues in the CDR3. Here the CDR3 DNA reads TGTGCCAGCAGTGGACTGGGAGAGACCCAGTACTTC. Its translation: CASSGLGETQYF.

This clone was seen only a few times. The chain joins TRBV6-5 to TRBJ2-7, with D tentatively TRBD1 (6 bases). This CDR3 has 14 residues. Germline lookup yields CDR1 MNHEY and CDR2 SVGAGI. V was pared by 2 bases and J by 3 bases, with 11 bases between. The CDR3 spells CASSYRDTYYEQYF. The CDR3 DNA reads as TGTGCCAGCAGTTACCGGGACACCTACTACGAGCAGTACTTC.

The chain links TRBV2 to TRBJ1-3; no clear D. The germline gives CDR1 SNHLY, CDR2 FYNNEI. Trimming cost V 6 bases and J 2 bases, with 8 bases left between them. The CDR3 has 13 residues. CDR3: CASRQIPGNTIYF. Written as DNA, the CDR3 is TGTGCCAGCAGACAGATCCCTGGAAACACCATATATTTT.

The DNA for the CDR3 is TGTGCCAGTAGTAGCTACCGTACCTACGAGCAGTACTTC. It specifies CASSSYRTYEQYF. This chain connects TRBV19 to TRBJ2-7; D uncertain. The CDR3 contains 13 residues. Germline lookup yields CDR1 LNHDA and CDR2 SQIVND (reference sequence). The V gene lost 4 bases and the J gene lost 2 bases, with 9 bases spanning the gap.

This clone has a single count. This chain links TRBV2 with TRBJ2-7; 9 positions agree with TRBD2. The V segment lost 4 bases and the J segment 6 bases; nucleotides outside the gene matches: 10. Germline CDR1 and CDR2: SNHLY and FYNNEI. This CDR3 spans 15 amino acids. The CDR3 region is CASSAFGGSGGEQYF. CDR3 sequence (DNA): TGTGCCAGCAGTGCTTTCGGGGGTAGCGGGGGCGAGCAGTACTTC. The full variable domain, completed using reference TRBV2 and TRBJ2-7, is EPEVTQTPSHQVTQMGQEVILRCVPISNHLYFYWYRQILGQKVEFLVSFYNNEISEKSEIFDDQFSVERPDGSNFTLKIRSTKLEDSAMYFCASSAFGGSGGEQYFGPGTRLTVT.

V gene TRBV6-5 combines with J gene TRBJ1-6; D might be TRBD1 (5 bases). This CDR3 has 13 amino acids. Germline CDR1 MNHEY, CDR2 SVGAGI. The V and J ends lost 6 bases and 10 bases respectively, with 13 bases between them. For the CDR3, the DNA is TGTGCCAGCAGGAGGACCGGGGGGTCACCCCTCCACTTT. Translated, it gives CASRRTGGSPLHF.

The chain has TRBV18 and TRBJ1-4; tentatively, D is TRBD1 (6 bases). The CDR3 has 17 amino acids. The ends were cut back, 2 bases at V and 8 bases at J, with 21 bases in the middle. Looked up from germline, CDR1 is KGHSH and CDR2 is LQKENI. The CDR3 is CASSPAGAGAEGEKLFF. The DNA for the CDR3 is TGTGCCAGCTCACCAGCGGGGGCAGGGGCTGAAGGCGAAAAACTGTTTTTT.

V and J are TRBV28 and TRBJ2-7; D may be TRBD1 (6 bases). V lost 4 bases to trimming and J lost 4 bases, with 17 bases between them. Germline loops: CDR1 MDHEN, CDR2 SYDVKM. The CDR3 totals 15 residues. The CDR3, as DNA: TGTGCCAGCAGTTCGCCCACAGGGTGGGGGTACGAGCAGTACTTC. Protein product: CASSSPTGWGYEQYF.

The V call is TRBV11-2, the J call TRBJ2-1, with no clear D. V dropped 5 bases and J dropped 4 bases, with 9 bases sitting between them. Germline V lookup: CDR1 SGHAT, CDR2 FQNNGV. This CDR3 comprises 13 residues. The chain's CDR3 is CASSQSGYNEQFF. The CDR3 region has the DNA TGTGCCAGCAGCCAATCGGGTTACAATGAGCAGTTCTTC. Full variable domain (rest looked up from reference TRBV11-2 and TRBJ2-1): EAGVAQSPRYKIIEKRQSVAFWCNPISGHATLYWYQQILGQGPKLLIQFQNNGVVDDSQLPKDRFSAERLKGVDSTLKIQPAKLEDSAVYLCASSQSGYNEQFFGPGTRLTVL.

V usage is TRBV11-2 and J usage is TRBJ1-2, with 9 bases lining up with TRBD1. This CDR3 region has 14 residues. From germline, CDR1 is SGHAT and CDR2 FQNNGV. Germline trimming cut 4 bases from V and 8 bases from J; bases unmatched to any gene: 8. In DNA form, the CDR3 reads TGTGCCAGCAGCTCACTCCTAACAGGGGGCGGCTACACCTTC. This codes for CASSSLLTGGGYTF.

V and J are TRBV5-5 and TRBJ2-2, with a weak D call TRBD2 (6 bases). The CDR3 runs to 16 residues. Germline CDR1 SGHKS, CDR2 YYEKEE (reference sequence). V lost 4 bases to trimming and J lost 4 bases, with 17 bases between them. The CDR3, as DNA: TGTGCCAGCAGCCTCAACCCGGGACTGGCCACCGGGGAGCTGTTTTTT. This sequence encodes CASSLNPGLATGELFF.

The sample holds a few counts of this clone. In nucleotides, the CDR3 is TGTGCCACCAGCAGAGATCGTGGGGGGGCCCGCTACGAGCAGTACTTC. This translates into CATSRDRGGARYEQYF. The J gene is TRBJ2-7, the V gene TRBV15; D is possibly TRBD2 (7 bases). Per the germline V gene, CDR1 is LNHNV and CDR2 is YYDKDF (reference sequence). V lost 0 bases and J lost 3, with 15 bases in between. This CDR3 comprises 16 residues. Looking up the rest from reference TRBV15 and TRBJ2-7 gives the full variable domain: DAMVIQNPRYQVTQFGKPVTLSCSQTLNHNVMYWYQQKSSQAPKLLFHYYDKDFNNEADTPDNFQSRRPNTSFCFLDIRSPGLGDTAMYLCATSRDRGGARYEQYFGPGTRLTVT.